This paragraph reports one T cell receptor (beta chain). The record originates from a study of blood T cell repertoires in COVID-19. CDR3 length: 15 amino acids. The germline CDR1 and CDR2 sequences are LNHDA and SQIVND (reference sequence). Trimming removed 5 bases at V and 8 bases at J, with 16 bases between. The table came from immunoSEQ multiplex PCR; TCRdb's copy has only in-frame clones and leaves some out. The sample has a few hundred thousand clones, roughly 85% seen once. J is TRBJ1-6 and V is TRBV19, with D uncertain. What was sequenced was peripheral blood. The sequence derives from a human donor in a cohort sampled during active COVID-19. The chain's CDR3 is CASSDGSGRYSPLHF. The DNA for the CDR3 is TGTGCCAGTAGTGATGGCAGCGGAAGATATTCACCCCTCCACTTT.